This TCR beta chain comes out of a study of vaccination effects on CD4 cells after COVID-19. Overall study: All study participants received two doses of BNT162b2 or mRNA-1273 vaccine.

The V end lost 1 base, the J end lost 1 base, and 14 bases lay between the germline ends. The V gene's germline CDR1 is SGHRS and CDR2 YFSETQ. This CDR3 is 16 amino acids long. Expansion of antigen-specific CD4+ T cells with viral peptide pools was carried out by the ViraFEST assay before sequencing. On day 10 of culture, CD4+ T cells were separated out. From March to December 2020, the person had a SARS-CoV-2 infection that was confirmed by PCR. As to this clone: Its antigen remains unidentified.

TCRdb's copy holds only in-frame clones and misses some; the assay was immunoSEQ multiplex PCR. Of under 25,000 clones listed, approximately 81% are singletons. Findings and limits, study-wide: Few convalescent patients were included, and no early post-infection timepoints were sampled.

The genes are TRBV5-1 and TRBJ2-5, with D unclear. This TCR was recovered from a human donor who had a prior SARS-CoV-2 infection. Source: CD4+ T cells from PBMCs cultured with SARS-CoV-2 spike peptides, taken before COVID-19 vaccination. This chain's CDR3 is CASSLWPQRVQETQYF. The CDR3 bases are TGCGCCAGCAGCTTGTGGCCTCAAAGGGTCCAAGAGACCCAGTACTTC.